The clone carrying this T cell receptor (beta chain) was observed a single time. This entry belongs to a study of blood T cells in healthy people across ages. Donation came from healthy Caucasian individuals in Russia who were aged 6 to 90. It was with a sample-barcoded 5' primer and a J-beta primer mix that a second PCR of roughly 6 to 12 cycles was run. Each CDR3 protein gets one entry after TCRdb re-called the 5' RACE reads with MiXCR. The sample shows over 1,200,000 distinct CDR3 sequences, almost 60% of them seen only once. Germline loops: CDR1 DFQATT, CDR2 SNEGSKA (reference sequence). The CDR3 is 12 residues long. V was trimmed by 3 bases and J by 5 bases, leaving 10 bases between them.

The sequenced material came from blood. This TCR came from a man between 18 and 29 years old in good health. The J gene is TRBJ1-2, the V gene TRBV20-1; D ambiguous. The CDR3 region has the DNA TGCAGTGCTAGCAATACGGAATATGGCTACACCTTC. Residues: CSASNTEYGYTF.